This passage covers 19 T cell receptor beta chains from one sample sequenced in a study of blood T cell repertoires in COVID-19. Assay used: immunoSEQ multiplex PCR; TCRdb lists only in-frame clones, some missing. The sample carries some 280,000 clones, approximately 90% recorded once. The sample comprised peripheral blood. Receptor source: a woman aged 55-70 years with acute or convalescent COVID-19.

CDR3 sequence (DNA): TGTGCCAGCAGTGAGCTAGCGGGAGGAGGACCCTACAATGAGCAGTTCTTC. This translates into CASSELAGGGPYNEQFF. The genes are TRBV2 and TRBJ2-1, with TRBD2 matching over 11 bases. The CDR3 totals 17 residues. CDR1 is SNHLY, CDR2 FYNNEI, per germline. V trimming: 3 bases; J trimming: 2 bases; junction bases outside the gene matches: 6.

The CDR3 sequence: CASSPTGGRSPLHF. The DNA of the CDR3 is TGTGCCAGCAGCCCGACAGGGGGCCGTTCACCCCTCCACTTT. V gene TRBV28 combines with J gene TRBJ1-6; the match to TRBD1 covers 10 bases. The trim removed 6 bases at V and 9 bases at J, leaving 5 bases unmatched. In germline, CDR1 is MDHEN, CDR2 SYDVKM. The CDR3 spans 14 residues.

The chain carries TRBV5-1 and TRBJ2-3; TRBD2 matches at 11 bases. The V and J ends lost 0 bases and 4 bases, in that order; junction bases with no gene match: 10. Germline V gives CDR1 SGHRS, CDR2 YFSETQ. The CDR3 has 18 amino acids. The CDR3 sequence is CASSLAIVLAGVSDTQYF. CDR3 nucleotide sequence: TGCGCCAGCAGCTTGGCCATAGTACTAGCGGGGGTGTCAGATACGCAGTATTTT. Full variable domain (remainder filled in from reference TRBV5-1 and TRBJ2-3): KAGVTQTPRYLIKTRGQQVTLSCSPISGHRSVSWYQQTPGQGLQFLFEYFSETQRNKGNFPGRFSGRQFSNSRSEMNVSTLELGDSALYLCASSLAIVLAGVSDTQYFGPGTRLTVL.

V is TRBV18 and J is TRBJ2-7; 7 bases are shared with TRBD1. The CDR3 covers 16 residues. The V gene's germline CDR1 is KGHSH and CDR2 LQKENI. V shed 0 bases and J 2 bases; nucleotides not matched to a gene: 7. The CDR3 DNA reads TGTGCCAGCTCACCACCCTCCGGGACAGTGACCTACGAGCAGTACTTC. Its translation: CASSPPSGTVTYEQYF. The full variable domain, with the rest looked up from reference TRBV18 and TRBJ2-7, is NAGVMQNPRHLVRRRGQEARLRCSPMKGHSHVYWYRQLPEEGLKFMVYLQKENIIDESGMPKERFSAEFPKEGPSILRIQQVVRGDSAAYFCASSPPSGTVTYEQYFGPGTRLTVT.

The rearrangement uses TRBV6-5 and TRBJ1-1, with 8 positions matching TRBD1. Per the germline V gene, CDR1 is MNHEY and CDR2 is SVGAGI. The CDR3 runs to 15 residues. V shed 4 bases and J 5 bases; nucleotides not matched to a gene: 9. CDR3 DNA: TGTGCCAGCAGTTTCCAGACAGGGGCGGGGACTGAAGCTTTCTTT. Translated, it gives CASSFQTGAGTEAFF.

The CDR3 bases are TGTGCCATCAGGGGGACAGGAAACAATGAGCAGTTCTTC. It is translated as CAIRGTGNNEQFF. The rearrangement uses TRBV10-3 and TRBJ2-1; TRBD1 agrees at 8 bases. Per the germline V gene, CDR1 is ENHRY and CDR2 is SYGVKD. With V trimmed by 6 bases and J by 5 bases, 3 bases remained unmatched. The CDR3 extends over 13 amino acids.

The chain has TRBV15 and TRBJ1-5, with 7 nucleotides matching TRBD1. There are 17 residues in the CDR3. Germline CDR1 LNHNV, CDR2 YYDKDF (reference sequence). Trimming cost V 5 bases and J 5 bases; bases outside gene matches: 15. CDR3 DNA: TGTGCCACCAGCGGACAGAAGACAGGGCTCTTCGATCAGCCCCAGCATTTT. Translated: CATSGQKTGLFDQPQHF.

This chain joins TRBV7-2 and TRBJ2-4, with D perhaps matching TRBD1 (5 bases). V was pared by 5 bases and J by 3 bases, with 17 bases between. Per germline, CDR1 SGHTA and CDR2 FQGNSA. The CDR3 spans 16 residues. The CDR3 DNA is TGTGCCAGCAGCCCCCGAGAGGTAGGGGTCAAAAACATTCAGTACTTC. It specifies CASSPREVGVKNIQYF.

The chain joins TRBV5-4 to TRBJ2-7; 7 bases are shared with TRBD2. The CDR3 is made up of 15 amino acids. V lost 0 bases and J lost 1; bases outside the gene matches: 4. Looked up from germline, CDR1 is SGHNT and CDR2 is YYREEE (reference sequence). The CDR3 DNA sequence: TGTGCCAGCAGCTTGGAACTAGCGACTTCCTACGAGCAGTACTTC. As protein: CASSLELATSYEQYF.

The chain links TRBV9 to TRBJ2-5; a possible D gene is TRBD1 (9 bases). The V end lost 4 bases, the J end lost 1 base, and 35 bases lay between the germline ends. This CDR3 spans 22 amino acids. Germline V gives CDR1 SGDLS, CDR2 YYNGEE. The CDR3 reads CASSPGGRRYSWGQGSQETQYF. In DNA form, the CDR3 reads TGTGCCAGCAGCCCGGGAGGGCGACGGTATTCGTGGGGACAGGGCTCCCAAGAGACCCAGTACTTC. The variable domain in full, with the rest retrieved from reference TRBV9 and TRBJ2-5, is DSGVTQTPKHLITATGQRVTLRCSPRSGDLSVYWYQQSLDQGLQFLIQYYNGEERAKGNILERFSAQQFPDLHSELNLSSLELGDSALYFCASSPGGRRYSWGQGSQETQYFGPGTRLLVL.

This clone has just a few counts. The chain couples TRBV19 to TRBJ2-4; D possibly corresponds to TRBD1 (5 bases). The CDR3 is 16 amino acids. Looked up from germline, CDR1 is LNHDA and CDR2 is SQIVND (reference sequence). The ends were cut back, 6 bases at V and 0 bases at J, with 15 bases in the middle. The CDR3 sequence: CASSPRGLLAKNIQYF. CDR3 nucleotide sequence: TGTGCCAGTAGCCCAAGGGGTCTACTAGCCAAAAACATTCAGTACTTC.

V and J are TRBV28 and TRBJ2-2; D unresolved. The V gene's germline CDR1 is MDHEN and CDR2 SYDVKM. This CDR3 is 13 amino acids long. With 6 bases removed from V and 6 bases from J, the gap between germline ends came to 11 bases. CDR3 amino acids: CASRASGAGELFF. DNA of the CDR3: TGTGCCAGCAGGGCCTCTGGTGCCGGGGAGCTGTTTTTT.

This chain connects TRBV19 to TRBJ2-1, with a possible D match to TRBD2 (6 bases). The CDR3 has 18 residues. The germline V gene has CDR1 LNHDA and CDR2 SQIVND (reference sequence). V lost 10 bases and J 8 bases, leaving 33 bases between the germline ends. The CDR3 DNA sequence: TGTGCCACCTCCCGGGGTGATATGGAACCGGGAGAGGGAGATGAGCAGTTCTTC. Amino acid sequence: CATSRGDMEPGEGDEQFF.

The chain joins TRBV4-2 to TRBJ1-4; perhaps TRBD1 as D (6 bases). V lost 1 base and J lost 8, with 17 bases in between. The CDR3 runs 16 residues. CDR1 is LGHNA, CDR2 YNFKEQ, per germline. The CDR3 region has the DNA TGTGCCAGCAGCCAAGCCAACACAGGGATCGGCGAAAAACTGTTTTTT. This encodes CASSQANTGIGEKLFF.

This chain links TRBV19 with TRBJ2-3; TRBD2 matches 8 bases. The germline V gene has CDR1 LNHDA and CDR2 SQIVND (reference sequence). Trimming removed 9 bases from V and 4 bases from J; junction bases left unmatched: 6. This CDR3 contains 13 residues. Written as DNA, the CDR3 is TGTGCCAGCCAGCGGGAGAGGTCAGATACGCAGTATTTT. Amino acids: CASQRERSDTQYF.

The V call is TRBV28, the J call TRBJ1-4; a possible D gene is TRBD1 (6 bases). The CDR3 contains 16 residues. Trimming removed 2 bases at V and 7 bases at J, with 17 bases between. CDR1 and CDR2 from the germline V gene are MDHEN and SYDVKM. CDR3: CASSLGGRGRGEKLFF. The CDR3 DNA is TGTGCCAGCAGTTTAGGGGGTAGGGGGAGGGGTGAAAAACTGTTTTTT.

This chain uses TRBV30 with TRBJ2-1, with 7 positions matching TRBD2. Germline loops: CDR1 GTSNPN, CDR2 SVGIG (reference sequence). J lost 5 bases, V lost 1 base, and 5 bases had no gene match. The CDR3 has 14 residues. The CDR3 DNA sequence: TGTGCCTGGAGTGCGGTTGGGAGGGACAATGAGCAGTTCTTC. Its translation is CAWSAVGRDNEQFF.

The chain combines TRBV7-9 with TRBJ2-1, with TRBD1 matching over 7 bases. CDR1 is SEHNR, CDR2 FQNEAQ, per germline (reference sequence). CDR3 length equals 16 residues. The V segment lost 3 bases and the J segment 3 bases; nucleotides outside the gene matches: 8. The CDR3 coding sequence is TGTGCCAGCAGCTTGGACGACAGGGTCAACTACAATGAGCAGTTCTTC. It translates to CASSLDDRVNYNEQFF.

This clone was seen only once. This chain links TRBV12-3 or TRBV12-4 with TRBJ2-7, with D perhaps TRBD2 (5 bases). The CDR3 length is 13 residues. V lost 10 bases and J 2 bases, leaving 15 bases between the germline ends. The DNA of the CDR3 is TGTGCCACCTCTTTTCGGAGGCCCTACGAGCAGTACTTC. This codes for CATSFRRPYEQYF.